The clone carrying this T cell receptor beta chain was counted ten times or more. The CDR3 has 16 residues. V trimming: 2 bases; J trimming: 2 bases; junction bases outside the gene matches: 5. The germline gives CDR1 ENHRY, CDR2 SYGVKD. The entry originates in a study of T cells in Graves' hyperthyroidism and ophthalmopathy. Regions amplified from RNA transcripts were the TCR beta CDR3 regions. A set of HTBI primers served as the primers for a first-round RT-PCR of the TCR CDR3. TCRdb used MiXCR to reprocess the multiplex PCR reads, holding one entry per CDR3 protein. The data contain about 400,000 distinct CDR3 sequences, over 12% of them singletons.

V usage is TRBV10-3 and J usage is TRBJ1-5, with 8 bases fitting TRBD1. The receptor was derived from a man aged 50 to 59 with Graves' ophthalmopathy. The sample consisted of blood. The CDR3 loop is CAISERTGLGNQPQHF. The CDR3 region has the DNA TGTGCCATCAGTGAGAGGACAGGGCTTGGCAATCAGCCCCAGCATTTT.